This T cell receptor beta chain was captured in a study of early T cells in non-severe SARS-CoV-2 infection. Study-level background: Unpaired chains resulted from sequencing bulk RNA of unsorted whole blood.

Attachment of unique molecular identifiers was made to individual cDNA molecules. TCRdb passed the 5' RACE reads through MiXCR, listing each CDR3 protein once. The repertoire includes roughly 51,000 distinct CDR3 sequences, approximately 6.2% of them detected once, and around 4% sits in the top ten. Germline CDR1 and CDR2: MNHEY and SVGEGT. V lost 5 bases to trimming and J lost 1 base, with 9 bases between them. The CDR3 is made up of 14 amino acids. The chain joins TRBV6-2 or TRBV6-3 to TRBJ1-5; unclear D gene. Input material: whole blood. The receptor was isolated from an adult who was a healthcare worker with PCR-confirmed SARS-CoV-2 infection or an uninfected control (not recorded which). Here the CDR3 reads CASSPVASNQPQHF. The CDR3 region has the DNA TGTGCCAGCAGTCCGGTGGCCAGCAATCAGCCCCAGCATTTT.